What follows describes a single T cell receptor beta chain. The source of the sample is a study of technical replicates of blood from a few donors. This table comes from immunoSEQ multiplex PCR, and its TCRdb copy is limited to in-frame clones, with some not included. The data contain just under 60,000 clones, roughly 91% of them singletons. The sequenced material came from PBMCs. This sequence was found in a human donor in good health. Some clones in this sample may be carry-over from other donors' samples.

The CDR3 is CASSQGEWDIRHF. The CDR3 bases are TGTGCCAGCAGCCAAGGGGAATGGGACATTAGGCATTTT. This rearrangement joins TRBV4-2 to TRBJ1-5, with D perhaps matching TRBD1 (6 bases). V was shortened by 1 base and J by 15 bases, with 16 bases between the two germline ends. CDR1 is LGHNA, CDR2 YNFKEQ, per germline. The CDR3 has 13 amino acids.